The 19 T cell receptor beta chains below were found in one sample sequenced in a study of identical twins. TCRdb redid the calling of the 5' RACE reads with MiXCR, one entry per CDR3 protein. The table has some 1,600,000 distinct CDR3 sequences, about 30% seen once. Source material: cord blood. These receptors were obtained from a newborn girl in good health.

This clonotype was found a few times. The chain carries TRBV7-2 and TRBJ2-1, with 11 bases aligning to TRBD2. Germline CDR1 is SGHTA and CDR2 is FQGNSA. V was pared by 5 bases and J by 7 bases, with 10 bases of the junction left unmatched. The CDR3 is 16 residues long. In nucleotides, the CDR3 is TGTGCCAGCAGCCTCGAACTAGCGGGAGCGAGGAATGAGCAGTTCTTC. It encodes CASSLELAGARNEQFF.

In its sample, this clonotype was seen a few times. The CDR3 region is CSGTETGDEQYF. CDR3 DNA sequence: TGCAGTGGGACAGAGACGGGGGACGAGCAGTACTTC. This chain uses TRBV20-1 with TRBJ2-5; either TRBD1 or TRBD2 may fit D (6 bases each). The end of the DNA is better explained by TRBJ2-7, so the J call may be wrong. Germline assignment: CDR1 DFQATT and CDR2 SNEGSKA (reference sequence). The length of the CDR3 is 12 residues.

The chain combines TRBV28 with TRBJ2-7; 7 bases fit TRBD1. The CDR3 extends over 15 amino acids. The junction had 10 bases not matched to a gene; V was cut back by 6 bases and J by 2 bases. CDR1 is MDHEN, CDR2 SYDVKM, per germline. The CDR3 nucleotides read TGTGCCAGCAGCCCAGGGACAGTGGGTACCTACGAGCAGTACTTC. Amino acid sequence: CASSPGTVGTYEQYF. The full variable domain, completed using reference TRBV28 and TRBJ2-7, is DVKVTQSSRYLVKRTGEKVFLECVQDMDHENMFWYRQDPGLGLRLIYFSYDVKMKEKGDIPEGYSVSREKKERFSLILESASTNQTSMYLCASSPGTVGTYEQYFGPGTRLTVT.

In its sample, this clonotype was seen many times. The V gene is TRBV28, the J gene TRBJ2-1, with 13 positions matching TRBD2. The CDR3 totals 16 residues. Unmatched junction bases numbered 8, after V lost 4 bases and J lost 8 bases. Germline V gene data show CDR1 as MDHEN and CDR2 as SYDVKM. Here the CDR3 DNA reads TGTGCCAGCAGTTCCCCAACTAGCGGGAGGGCCGATGAGCAGTTCTTC. The encoded protein is CASSSPTSGRADEQFF.

The chain is built from TRBV4-1 and TRBJ2-1, with unresolved D. This CDR3 contains 15 residues. Germline lookup yields CDR1 MGHRA and CDR2 YSYEKL. Trimming left V 2 bases short and J 13 bases short, with 21 bases between. CDR3 in amino acids: CASSQLGLRQETQFF. The CDR3 DNA reads as TGCGCCAGCAGCCAACTAGGGCTACGGCAAGAGACCCAGTTCTTC.

The V and J genes are TRBV28 and TRBJ2-4; the D is unclear. The CDR3 totals 12 residues. The ends were cut back, 6 bases at V and 3 bases at J, with 6 bases in the middle. Germline CDR1 is MDHEN and CDR2 is SYDVKM. The CDR3 here is CASRGGKNIQYF. In DNA form, the CDR3 reads TGTGCCAGCAGGGGTGGCAAAAACATTCAGTACTTC.

The chain recombines TRBV5-1 with TRBJ2-4, with D perhaps assigned TRBD1 or TRBD2 (5 bases each). The ends were cut back, 0 bases at V and 8 bases at J, with 15 bases in the middle. CDR3 length equals 15 residues. Germline values: CDR1 SGHRS, CDR2 YFSETQ. The CDR3 here is CASSLGGRETDIQYF. The CDR3 DNA follows: TGCGCCAGCAGCTTGGGGGGCAGGGAGACAGACATTCAGTACTTC.

This clonotype was found a few times. V is TRBV10-3 and J is TRBJ2-7, with unresolved D. Per germline, CDR1 ENHRY and CDR2 SYGVKD. V was shortened by 6 bases and J by 4 bases, with 16 bases between the two germline ends. The CDR3 runs to 14 residues. As DNA, the CDR3 is TGTGCCATCAGCCACACGGACGGCGAGTACGAGCAGTACTTC. It specifies CAISHTDGEYEQYF.

The V gene is TRBV3-1, the J gene TRBJ2-3, with D tentatively TRBD2 (6 bases). The V gene's germline CDR1 is LGHDT and CDR2 YNNKEL (reference sequence). The CDR3 covers 18 residues. The V end lost 1 base, the J end lost 2 bases, and 19 bases lay between the germline ends. The CDR3 loop is CASSQGEWASGVTDTQYF. The CDR3 bases are TGTGCCAGCAGCCAAGGAGAGTGGGCCTCGGGGGTCACAGATACGCAGTATTTT.

V is TRBV9 and J is TRBJ2-3; TRBD2 matches 8 bases. Germline V gene lookup returns CDR1 SGDLS and CDR2 YYNGEE. This CDR3 contains 15 residues. Trimming at V came to 4 bases and at J to 1 base, leaving 5 bases not matched to a gene. The chain's CDR3 is CASSYNGGGTDTQYF. DNA of the CDR3: TGTGCCAGCAGCTACAACGGGGGGGGCACAGATACGCAGTATTTT.

The chain combines TRBV20-1 with TRBJ2-4; D call uncertain. Germline V CDR1 and CDR2: DFQATT, SNEGSKA (reference sequence). This CDR3 contains 10 residues. The CDR3 sequence: CSPLTHEQYF. CDR3 sequence (DNA): TGCAGCCCCCTCACCCATGAGCAGTACTTC.

This clonotype was seen many times. The chain employs TRBV13 and TRBJ2-5; D is unresolved. Trimming stripped 2 bases from V and 3 bases from J, with 19 bases between. This CDR3 has 17 amino acids. Germline V gene lookup returns CDR1 PRHDT and CDR2 FYEKMQ (reference sequence). CDR3 in DNA: TGTGCCAGCAGCTTATTAGTTACTCCTGGCGTCGAAGAGACCCAGTACTTC. This encodes CASSLLVTPGVEETQYF.

This clonotype was detected only a few times. This rearrangement joins TRBV11-2 to TRBJ1-5; no reliable D call. The length of the CDR3 is 13 residues. Germline V gene sequence: CDR1 SGHAT, CDR2 FQNNGV. Trimming stripped 3 bases from V and 9 bases from J, with 12 bases between. The CDR3 loop reads CASSFRAGGPQHF. The CDR3 DNA sequence: TGTGCCAGCAGCTTTAGGGCGGGTGGGCCCCAGCATTTT.

This clonotype was counted a few times. This chain uses TRBV7-8 with TRBJ2-1, with 14 nucleotides matching TRBD2. Germline trimming cut 5 bases from V and 1 base from J; bases unmatched to any gene: 4. Per germline, CDR1 SGHVS and CDR2 FQNEAQ. The CDR3 sequence is 17 residues long. This chain's CDR3 is CASSLRLAGGSYNEQFF. CDR3 sequence (DNA): TGTGCCAGCAGCCTACGACTAGCGGGAGGGTCCTACAATGAGCAGTTCTTC.

The rearrangement uses TRBV20-1 and TRBJ2-1; a possible D gene is TRBD2 (5 bases). Germline lookup yields CDR1 DFQATT and CDR2 SNEGSKA (reference sequence). Trimming pared 3 bases from V and 4 bases from J, leaving 7 bases between. The length of the CDR3 is 12 residues. The CDR3 DNA sequence: TGCAGTGCTAGTAGACTATACAATGAGCAGTTCTTC. This translates into CSASRLYNEQFF.

This clonotype was recorded a few times. The rearrangement links TRBV6-5 to TRBJ1-2, with TRBD1 matching over 8 bases. After removal of 2 bases from V and 4 bases from J, the junction contained 9 bases not matched to a gene. The CDR3 has 16 amino acids. CDR1 MNHEY and CDR2 SVGAGI come from the germline V gene. The CDR3 DNA reads TGTGCCAGCAGTTACACCGCCGGGACAGGCCCCTATGGCTACACCTTC. This sequence encodes CASSYTAGTGPYGYTF.

In this sample, this clonotype turned up many times. V is TRBV5-1 and J is TRBJ2-3; 7 nucleotides agree with TRBD1. V trimming: 3 bases; J trimming: 1 base; junction bases outside the gene matches: 14. The CDR3 spans 18 residues. Germline lookup yields CDR1 SGHRS and CDR2 YFSETQ. The CDR3 spells CASSSRPGTAAGTDTQYF. In nucleotides, the CDR3 is TGCGCCAGCAGCTCTCGTCCCGGGACAGCAGCCGGCACAGATACGCAGTATTTT. The full variable domain, its missing parts supplied by reference TRBV5-1 and TRBJ2-3, is KAGVTQTPRYLIKTRGQQVTLSCSPISGHRSVSWYQQTPGQGLQFLFEYFSETQRNKGNFPGRFSGRQFSNSRSEMNVSTLELGDSALYLCASSSRPGTAAGTDTQYFGPGTRLTVL.

This clonotype was detected once. V is TRBV20-1 and J is TRBJ1-2; D not resolved. V gave up 5 bases and J gave up 4 bases, with 14 bases separating them. This CDR3 is built from 13 residues. Germline CDR1 and CDR2: DFQATT and SNEGSKA (reference sequence). The CDR3 here is CSAYRAGLYGYTF. In nucleotides, the CDR3 is TGCAGTGCTTATAGGGCAGGACTCTATGGCTACACCTTC.

CDR3 loop: CASSPKRAGAYNEQFF. As DNA, the CDR3 is TGTGCCAGCAGTCCCAAGCGAGCGGGGGCTTACAATGAGCAGTTCTTC. The V gene is TRBV7-8, the J gene TRBJ2-1, with 8 bases identical to TRBD2. Germline values: CDR1 SGHVS, CDR2 FQNEAQ. V dropped 6 bases and J dropped 4; count of bases not matched to a gene: 11. The CDR3 covers 16 residues.